These 26 T cell receptor beta chains originate from one sample sequenced in a study of blood T cell repertoires in COVID-19. Assay: immunoSEQ multiplex PCR; the TCRdb copy retains only in-frame clones and omits some. Counted here are around 290,000 clones, 91% occurring once; the ten biggest clones make up approximately 2%. Sequenced input: peripheral blood. These receptors all stem from a woman in her thirties with COVID-19, enrolled during active disease.

The chain links TRBV7-8 to TRBJ2-7, with D hard to call. The CDR3 runs 17 residues. Trimming pared 5 bases from V and 3 bases from J, leaving 23 bases between. Germline CDR1 and CDR2: SGHVS and FQNEAQ. The CDR3 sequence is CASSPDPAASVGYEQYF. In nucleotides, the CDR3 is TGTGCCAGCAGCCCAGACCCCGCGGCTAGTGTTGGCTACGAGCAGTACTTC.

The chain carries TRBV6-5 and TRBJ2-2; TRBD1 aligns across 8 bases. The J segment lost 0 bases and the V segment lost 7 bases, leaving 4 bases of the junction unmatched. The CDR3 extends over 15 amino acids. The germline CDR1 and CDR2 sequences are MNHEY and SVGAGI. CDR3 loop: CASTRDRTNTGELFF. The CDR3, as DNA: TGTGCCAGCACTAGGGACAGGACGAACACCGGGGAGCTGTTTTTT.

The rearrangement links TRBV11-2 to TRBJ2-3; 10 nucleotides agree with TRBD2. V lost 2 bases to trimming and J lost 6 bases; unmatched junction nucleotides: 2. The germline gives CDR1 SGHAT, CDR2 FQNNGV. The CDR3 is made up of 14 amino acids. The CDR3: CASSLLAGADTQYF. The CDR3 nucleotides read TGTGCCAGCAGCTTACTAGCGGGAGCCGATACGCAGTATTTT. The full variable domain, in which reference TRBV11-2 and TRBJ2-3 provide the parts outside the CDR3, is EAGVAQSPRYKIIEKRQSVAFWCNPISGHATLYWYQQILGQGPKLLIQFQNNGVVDDSQLPKDRFSAERLKGVDSTLKIQPAKLEDSAVYLCASSLLAGADTQYFGPGTRLTVL.

The V call is TRBV7-3, the J call TRBJ2-2; D remains ambiguous. This CDR3 contains 13 residues. The V and J ends lost 2 bases and 4 bases respectively, with 5 bases between them. Looked up from germline, CDR1 is SGHTA and CDR2 is FQGTGA. CDR3: CASSLQITGELFF. CDR3 in DNA: TGTGCCAGCAGCTTACAAATCACCGGGGAGCTGTTTTTT.

This clone was counted once. This chain links TRBV3-1 (or the pseudogene TRBV3-2) with TRBJ1-2, with 7 bases matching TRBD1. CDR1 is LGHDT, CDR2 YNNKEL, per germline (reference sequence). The V and J ends lost 3 bases and 4 bases, in that order; junction bases with no gene match: 5. This CDR3 is 14 amino acids long. CDR3: CASSQGDRVYGYTF. The CDR3 DNA sequence: TGTGCCAGCAGCCAGGGAGACAGGGTCTATGGCTACACCTTC.

The V and J genes are TRBV19 and TRBJ1-1; D gene ambiguous. CDR3 size: 14 residues. The germline gives CDR1 LNHDA, CDR2 SQIVND (reference sequence). The V end was cut by 5 bases, the J end by 5 bases, with 15 bases between. CDR3 in DNA: TGTGCCAGTAGTCCGCCCTGGAGGCTGACTGAAGCTTTCTTT. Amino acids: CASSPPWRLTEAFF.

The J gene is TRBJ2-2, the V gene TRBV27; TRBD2 aligns across 10 bases. Per the germline V gene, CDR1 is MNHEY and CDR2 is SMNVEV (reference sequence). Germline trimming cut 5 bases from V and 0 bases from J; bases unmatched to any gene: 3. The CDR3 has 16 residues. This CDR3 reads CASSISGRSNTGELFF. The CDR3 DNA reads TGTGCCAGCAGTATTAGCGGGAGGTCGAACACCGGGGAGCTGTTTTTT.

The J gene is TRBJ2-7, the V gene TRBV3-1 (or the pseudogene TRBV3-2), with TRBD2 as a possible D gene (5 bases). V lost 6 bases to trimming and J lost 1 base, with 16 bases between them. CDR3 length equals 15 residues. CDR1 and CDR2 from the germline V gene are LGHDT and YNNKEL (reference sequence). The CDR3 loop is CASSTYSRGSYEQYF. In DNA, the CDR3 is TGTGCCAGCAGTACGTACAGCCGCGGGTCCTACGAGCAGTACTTC.

The rearrangement links TRBV30 to TRBJ1-2, with D possibly being TRBD1 (5 bases). CDR3 length: 13 residues. The germline CDR1 and CDR2 sequences are GTSNPN and SVGIG (reference sequence). Trimming left V 3 bases short and J 5 bases short, with 13 bases between. CDR3 region: CAWRGGTDYGYTF. In nucleotides, the CDR3 is TGTGCCTGGAGGGGGGGGACGGATTATGGCTACACCTTC.

A word on this clone: The same CDR3 arises from other DNA sequences in this sample as well. The V and J genes are TRBV12-3 or TRBV12-4 and TRBJ2-7; 8 nucleotides match TRBD2. The junction had 2 bases not matched to a gene; V was cut back by 6 bases and J by 1 base. The CDR3 contains 13 residues. DNA for the CDR3: TGTGCCAGCAGCGCTAGCGGGTCCTACGAGCAGTACTTC. It yields the protein CASSASGSYEQYF.

The chain combines TRBV5-1 with TRBJ1-6; tentative D call: TRBD1 (5 bases). V was shortened by 0 bases and J by 5 bases, with 12 bases between the two germline ends. The CDR3 totals 16 residues. In germline, CDR1 is SGHRS, CDR2 YFSETQ. As DNA, the CDR3 is TGCGCCAGCAGCTTGGCGCCCAGGGAGGATAATTCACCCCTCCACTTT. Translating gives CASSLAPREDNSPLHF.

CDR3 bases: TGTGCCAGCAGTGTCCGTAGCGGGAGTTTAAATACGCAGTATTTT. Protein sequence: CASSVRSGSLNTQYF. The chain carries TRBV2 and TRBJ2-3, with TRBD2 matching 9 bases. Germline lookup yields CDR1 SNHLY and CDR2 FYNNEI. CDR3 length: 15 amino acids. V shed 4 bases, J shed 7 bases, and the junction held 9 bases outside the gene matches.

The J gene is TRBJ1-3, the V gene TRBV7-2, with D possibly matching TRBD1 (6 bases). Germline V gives CDR1 SGHTA, CDR2 FQGNSA. CDR3 length equals 15 residues. V lost 2 bases to trimming and J lost 0 bases, with 8 bases between them. The CDR3 reads CASSLTGISGNTIYF. CDR3 in DNA: TGTGCCAGCAGCTTAACAGGGATCTCTGGAAACACCATATATTTT. Looking up the rest from reference TRBV7-2 and TRBJ1-3 gives the full variable domain: GAGVSQSPSNKVTEKGKDVELRCDPISGHTALYWYRQSLGQGLEFLIYFQGNSAPDKSGLPSDRFSAERTGGSVSTLTIQRTQQEDSAVYLCASSLTGISGNTIYFGEGSWLTVV.

The V gene is TRBV19, the J gene TRBJ1-2; D unresolved. Germline V gene lookup returns CDR1 LNHDA and CDR2 SQIVND (reference sequence). This CDR3 comprises 13 residues. The germline V and J ends were trimmed by 3 bases and 5 bases, with 10 bases remaining between them. CDR3 in DNA: TGTGCCAGTAGTATTACATCCTTTTATGGCTACACCTTC. Translated: CASSITSFYGYTF.

This rearrangement joins TRBV11-2 to TRBJ2-1; 11 nucleotides align to TRBD2. Germline loops: CDR1 SGHAT, CDR2 FQNNGV. The CDR3 contains 16 residues. The ends lost 2 bases at V and 9 bases at J; junction bases unmatched: 9. The CDR3 DNA follows: TGTGCCAGCAGCTTAACCACTAGCGGGAGAAAAGGTGAGCAGTTCTTC. It is translated as CASSLTTSGRKGEQFF.

The chain links TRBV7-9 to TRBJ1-1; a possible D gene is TRBD1 (5 bases). CDR3 length: 13 amino acids. The V and J ends lost 6 bases and 1 base respectively, with 9 bases between them. Looked up from germline, CDR1 is SEHNR and CDR2 is FQNEAQ (reference sequence). This chain's CDR3 is CASRGTGNTEAFF. The CDR3 nucleotides are TGTGCCAGCAGGGGCACAGGGAACACTGAAGCTTTCTTT.

The chain couples TRBV7-2 to TRBJ2-2; the D is unclear. Trimming took off 5 bases at V and 1 base at J, with 20 bases between the two ends. CDR1 and CDR2 from the germline V gene are SGHTA and FQGNSA. This CDR3 is built from 18 residues. The CDR3 sequence is CASSPPLLLRRNTGELFF. In nucleotides, the CDR3 is TGTGCCAGCAGCCCGCCCCTCCTACTCCGCCGGAACACCGGGGAGCTGTTTTTT.

This chain links TRBV11-2 with TRBJ2-3; 8 bases are a match to TRBD2. This CDR3 is 15 amino acids long. V was clipped by 1 base and J by 4 bases; unmatched bases: 4. Germline V lookup: CDR1 SGHAT, CDR2 FQNNGV. CDR3 loop: CASSLGTAGADTQYF. In nucleotides, the CDR3 is TGTGCCAGCAGCTTAGGTACAGCGGGAGCAGATACGCAGTATTTT. The full variable domain, with the rest looked up from reference TRBV11-2 and TRBJ2-3, is EAGVAQSPRYKIIEKRQSVAFWCNPISGHATLYWYQQILGQGPKLLIQFQNNGVVDDSQLPKDRFSAERLKGVDSTLKIQPAKLEDSAVYLCASSLGTAGADTQYFGPGTRLTVL.

This rearrangement joins TRBV9 to TRBJ2-1; D ambiguous. The CDR3 extends over 16 amino acids. The V end was cut by 2 bases, the J end by 3 bases, with 15 bases between. Germline V gene sequence: CDR1 SGDLS, CDR2 YYNGEE. CDR3 residues: CASSVPSHPDYNEQFF. CDR3 DNA sequence: TGTGCCAGCAGCGTTCCGTCACACCCAGACTACAATGAGCAGTTCTTC.

The genes are TRBV7-2 and TRBJ1-4; no reliable D call. The CDR3 loop spans 15 amino acids. The V gene's germline CDR1 is SGHTA and CDR2 FQGNSA. Trimming shortened V by 2 bases and J by 2 bases, and 9 bases separated the two germline ends. CDR3: CASSLLGRTNEKLFF. DNA of the CDR3: TGTGCCAGCAGCTTACTGGGCAGGACTAATGAAAAACTGTTTTTT.

The chain links TRBV10-2 to TRBJ2-3; TRBD1 agrees at 9 bases. The V gene's germline CDR1 is WSHSY and CDR2 SAAADI. CDR3 size: 15 residues. The V gene end was trimmed by 6 bases and the J gene end by 4 bases; junction bases not matched to a gene: 8. The CDR3 bases are TGCGCCAGCAGCCGCGACAGGGGGTTCGCAGATACGCAGTATTTT. This sequence encodes CASSRDRGFADTQYF.

This chain uses TRBV19 with TRBJ1-5; unclear D gene. Germline V gives CDR1 LNHDA, CDR2 SQIVND (reference sequence). The CDR3 covers 14 residues. Between the trimmed V and J ends, which lost 3 bases and 3 bases, there was a span of 9 bases. This CDR3 is CASSIEDINQPQHF. CDR3 nucleotides: TGTGCCAGTAGTATTGAAGACATCAATCAGCCCCAGCATTTT.

The V call is TRBV24-1, the J call TRBJ2-3, with a possible D match to TRBD2 (6 bases). The CDR3 spans 15 residues. V shed 0 bases and J shed 5 bases, with 11 bases lying between them. Germline assignment: CDR1 KGHDR and CDR2 SFDVKD. CDR3: CATSDLRGGVDTQYF. The CDR3 bases are TGTGCCACCAGTGATTTGCGGGGCGGGGTAGATACGCAGTATTTT.

The rearrangement joins TRBV4-1 to TRBJ1-1; 10 nucleotides match TRBD1. Germline CDR1 and CDR2: MGHRA and YSYEKL. V shed 3 bases, J shed 7 bases, and the junction held 8 bases outside the gene matches. The CDR3 is 15 residues long. Written as DNA, the CDR3 is TGCGCCAGCAGCCAGACAGGGGGCGTGATTAGTGAAGCTTTCTTT. Translating it yields CASSQTGGVISEAFF.

The chain recombines TRBV6-5 with TRBJ2-7; possibly TRBD1 for D (6 bases). This CDR3 comprises 13 residues. Germline V lookup: CDR1 MNHEY, CDR2 SVGAGI. The V and J ends lost 6 bases and 1 base respectively, with 10 bases between them. The CDR3 DNA is TGTGCCAGCAGCGGACAGACATCCTACGAGCAGTACTTC. Encoded protein: CASSGQTSYEQYF.

The rearrangement joins TRBV28 to TRBJ2-5; no firm D call. V was pared by 7 bases and J by 4 bases, with 19 bases between. Germline CDR1 MDHEN, CDR2 SYDVKM. This CDR3 region has 15 residues. Here the CDR3 DNA reads TGTGCCAGCACCCTCGGTCAGGATGTCCGAGAGACCCAGTACTTC. This gives the protein CASTLGQDVRETQYF.